In this sample, the clone carrying this T cell receptor (beta chain) turned up a few times. J gave up 9 bases and V 0 bases, and 5 bases lay outside the gene matches. CDR3 size: 14 residues. Germline loops: CDR1 SGDLS, CDR2 YYNGEE. Using immunoSEQ multiplex PCR, the repertoire was profiled, and TCRdb retains in-frame clones only, with some absent. The sample includes 15,000 or so clones, 75% to 85% of them seen just once. This record comes from a study of tumor-infiltrating lymphocytes in localized non-small cell lung cancer. This TCR derives from a human donor with non-small cell lung cancer. The chain recombines TRBV9 with TRBJ2-3; 9 positions match TRBD2. The specimen sequenced was lung tumor tissue. The CDR3 protein is CASSVEGAGGTQYF. In DNA, the CDR3 is TGTGCCAGCAGCGTAGAGGGAGCGGGAGGCACGCAGTATTTT.